These T cell receptor beta chains were read from a single sample in a study of technical replicates of blood from several donors. The data were produced by immunoSEQ multiplex PCR, yet TCRdb's version contains in-frame clones alone and is incomplete. The sample lists more than 70,000 clones, 75% to 95% seen once, with under 0.3% in the top ten. The sample taken for sequencing was T cells isolated from PBMCs. The origin of the receptors is a human donor in good health. CDR3s include the opening cysteine and the closing phenylalanine or tryptophan. The D gene is left open where the match is weak. Not all rows give a size; the values are once, few, many and, for expanded clones, a class.

d_gene: -
j_gene: TRBJ2-5
v_gene: TRBV30
abundance: -
CDR3aa: CAWSVRSEVPQYF
CDR3nt: TGTGCCTGGAGTGTACGATCAGAGGTGCCCCAGTACTTC

d_gene: TRBD2
j_gene: TRBJ2-5
v_gene: TRBV5-1
abundance: -
CDR3aa: CASTKSIGGGVQETQYF
CDR3nt: TGCGCCAGCACCAAGTCTATCGGGGGGGGCGTCCAAGAGACCCAGTACTTC

d_gene: -
j_gene: TRBJ1-4
v_gene: TRBV28
abundance: -
CDR3aa: CASSLGQGTNEKLFF
CDR3nt: TGTGCCAGCAGTTTGGGCCAGGGAACTAATGAAAAACTGTTTTTT

d_gene: TRBD2
j_gene: TRBJ2-7
v_gene: TRBV6-5
abundance: -
CDR3aa: CASTPSGGPSYEQYF
CDR3nt: TGTGCCAGCACACCTAGCGGGGGCCCTTCCTACGAGCAGTACTTC

d_gene: -
j_gene: TRBJ1-2
v_gene: TRBV14
abundance: -
CDR3aa: CASHDRTYGYTF
CDR3nt: TGTGCCAGCCATGACAGGACCTATGGCTACACCTTC

d_gene: TRBD1
j_gene: TRBJ1-2
v_gene: TRBV5-1
abundance: -
CDR3aa: CASSQKTGRLDGYTF
CDR3nt: TGCGCCAGCAGCCAGAAGACAGGGCGACTTGATGGCTACACCTTC

d_gene: TRBD1
j_gene: TRBJ1-2
v_gene: TRBV7-6
abundance: -
CDR3aa: CASSSRTGHGYTF
CDR3nt: TGTGCCAGCAGCTCTCGGACAGGGCATGGCTACACCTTC

d_gene: TRBD1
j_gene: TRBJ2-7
v_gene: TRBV5-6
abundance: once
CDR3aa: CASSQDRAFHEQYF
CDR3nt: TGTGCCAGCAGCCAGGACAGGGCGTTCCACGAGCAGTACTTC

d_gene: -
j_gene: TRBJ2-3
v_gene: TRBV30
abundance: few
CDR3aa: CAWSVGRPSTDTQYF
CDR3nt: TGTGCCTGGAGTGTGGGGAGACCTAGCACAGATACGCAGTATTTT

d_gene: -
j_gene: TRBJ1-5
v_gene: TRBV19
abundance: -
CDR3aa: CASTSSGNQPQHF
CDR3nt: TGTGCCAGTACATCATCGGGCAATCAGCCCCAGCATTTT

d_gene: TRBD1
j_gene: TRBJ1-4
v_gene: TRBV5-1
abundance: once
CDR3aa: CASSMTGTGEKLFF
CDR3nt: TGCGCCAGCAGCATGACCGGGACAGGTGAAAAACTGTTTTTT

d_gene: TRBD1
j_gene: TRBJ1-2
v_gene: TRBV7-9
abundance: -
CDR3aa: CASSSPRQGTGYTF
CDR3nt: TGTGCCAGCAGCTCCCCACGACAGGGTACTGGCTACACCTTC

d_gene: -
j_gene: TRBJ1-1
v_gene: TRBV7-6
abundance: few
CDR3aa: CASSPRTVGTEAFF
CDR3nt: TGTGCCAGCAGCCCCCGGACTGTGGGTACTGAAGCTTTCTTT

d_gene: TRBD1
j_gene: TRBJ1-2
v_gene: TRBV4-1
abundance: -
CDR3aa: CASSQVSTGGKGGYTF
CDR3nt: TGCGCCAGCAGCCAAGTTTCCACAGGGGGCAAAGGTGGCTACACCTTC

d_gene: TRBD2
j_gene: TRBJ2-1
v_gene: TRBV6-4
abundance: once
CDR3aa: CASSKLAGGPRGEQFF
CDR3nt: TGTGCCAGCAGTAAACTAGCGGGGGGCCCGCGGGGTGAGCAGTTCTTC

d_gene: TRBD1
j_gene: TRBJ1-2
v_gene: TRBV5-1
abundance: -
CDR3aa: CASRRGQETNYGYTF
CDR3nt: TGCGCCAGCAGGAGGGGACAGGAAACTAACTATGGCTACACCTTC

d_gene: TRBD2
j_gene: TRBJ2-1
v_gene: TRBV5-6
abundance: -
CDR3aa: CASRLPGGAYNEQFF
CDR3nt: TGTGCCAGCAGGTTGCCGGGGGGGGCCTACAATGAGCAGTTCTTC

d_gene: TRBD1
j_gene: TRBJ2-7
v_gene: TRBV6-1
abundance: once
CDR3aa: CASNRDRGLYEQYF
CDR3nt: TGTGCCAGCAACAGGGACAGGGGGCTCTACGAGCAGTACTTC

d_gene: -
j_gene: TRBJ1-4
v_gene: TRBV4-2
abundance: -
CDR3aa: CASSQGHREENEKLFF
CDR3nt: TGTGCCAGCAGCCAAGGCCACAGGGAAGAGAATGAAAAACTGTTTTTT

d_gene: -
j_gene: TRBJ1-1
v_gene: TRBV28
abundance: -
CDR3aa: CASRVQGNTEAFF
CDR3nt: TGTGCCAGCAGAGTACAGGGGAACACTGAAGCTTTCTTT

d_gene: -
j_gene: TRBJ2-7
v_gene: TRBV23-1
abundance: -
CDR3aa: CASSQSEYEQYF
CDR3nt: TGCGCCAGCAGTCAATCGGAGTACGAGCAGTACTTC

d_gene: TRBD1
j_gene: TRBJ1-2
v_gene: TRBV14
abundance: once
CDR3aa: CASSQGGDSYFGYTF
CDR3nt: TGTGCCAGCAGCCAAGGGGGGGACAGCTATTTTGGCTACACCTTC

d_gene: -
j_gene: TRBJ2-7
v_gene: TRBV12-2
abundance: -
CDR3aa: CASRLAPSWRDRYEQYF
CDR3nt: TGTGCAAGTCGCTTAGCGCCAAGCTGGCGGGATCGGTACGAGCAGTACTTC

d_gene: TRBD1
j_gene: TRBJ2-7
v_gene: TRBV4-1
abundance: once
CDR3aa: CASSQVSRTGDGEQYF
CDR3nt: TGCGCCAGCAGCCAAGTTTCCAGGACAGGGGATGGCGAGCAGTACTTC

d_gene: TRBD1
j_gene: TRBJ2-7
v_gene: TRBV4-1
abundance: -
CDR3aa: CASSPGGQGSYEQYF
CDR3nt: TGCGCCAGCAGTCCAGGGGGACAGGGGTCCTACGAGCAGTACTTC

d_gene: -
j_gene: TRBJ2-7
v_gene: TRBV19
abundance: once
CDR3aa: CASSQKGTLGYEQYF
CDR3nt: TGTGCCAGTAGCCAAAAGGGGACACTTGGGTACGAGCAGTACTTC

d_gene: TRBD2
j_gene: TRBJ2-3
v_gene: TRBV5-1
abundance: -
CDR3aa: CASRGGAGGSTDTQYF
CDR3nt: TGCGCCAGCAGAGGAGGAGCGGGAGGAAGCACAGATACGCAGTATTTT

d_gene: -
j_gene: TRBJ2-5
v_gene: TRBV11-3
abundance: -
CDR3aa: CASRNQGEVETQYF
CDR3nt: TGTGCCAGCAGAAATCAGGGGGAGGTAGAGACCCAGTACTTC

d_gene: -
j_gene: TRBJ1-1
v_gene: TRBV5-1
abundance: -
CDR3aa: CASSPRGTSNTEAFF
CDR3nt: TGCGCCAGCAGCCCCAGGGGAACCTCGAACACTGAAGCTTTCTTT

d_gene: -
j_gene: TRBJ1-4
v_gene: TRBV6-1
abundance: -
CDR3aa: CASSVGRTANEKLFF
CDR3nt: TGTGCCAGCAGTGTCGGGAGAACGGCTAATGAAAAACTGTTTTTT

d_gene: -
j_gene: TRBJ2-7
v_gene: TRBV6-1
abundance: -
CDR3aa: CASSEQGSRYEQYF
CDR3nt: TGTGCCAGCAGTGAACAGGGTTCTAGGTACGAGCAGTACTTC

d_gene: -
j_gene: TRBJ2-2
v_gene: TRBV7-2
abundance: -
CDR3aa: CASSYRVPGELFF
CDR3nt: TGTGCCAGCAGCTACAGGGTTCCCGGGGAGCTGTTTTTT

d_gene: -
j_gene: TRBJ1-5
v_gene: TRBV7-9
abundance: -
CDR3aa: CASSPGGGRNQPQHF
CDR3nt: TGTGCCAGCAGCCCCGGGGGGGGGCGCAATCAGCCCCAGCATTTT

d_gene: -
j_gene: TRBJ2-1
v_gene: TRBV27
abundance: -
CDR3aa: CASSLFGVLDEQFF
CDR3nt: TGTGCCAGCAGTTTGTTCGGGGTCCTCGATGAGCAGTTCTTC

d_gene: -
j_gene: TRBJ1-4
v_gene: TRBV5-4
abundance: -
CDR3aa: CASSFYQTATNEKLFF
CDR3nt: TGTGCCAGCAGCTTTTATCAGACTGCAACTAATGAAAAACTGTTTTTT

d_gene: -
j_gene: TRBJ1-2
v_gene: TRBV30
abundance: -
CDR3aa: CAWSVLSPRDYGYTF
CDR3nt: TGTGCCTGGAGTGTACTGTCCCCACGGGACTATGGCTACACCTTC

d_gene: -
j_gene: TRBJ1-1
v_gene: TRBV5-1
abundance: -
CDR3aa: CASSLDPGVKTEAFF
CDR3nt: TGCGCCAGCAGCTTGGATCCAGGGGTGAAGACTGAAGCTTTCTTT

d_gene: TRBD2
j_gene: TRBJ2-1
v_gene: TRBV9
abundance: -
CDR3aa: CASSARSGGGNEQFF
CDR3nt: TGTGCCAGCAGCGCCCGGTCCGGGGGGGGGAATGAGCAGTTCTTC

d_gene: -
j_gene: TRBJ2-7
v_gene: TRBV5-5
abundance: -
CDR3aa: CASRAGTYYEQYF
CDR3nt: TGTGCCAGCAGGGCAGGTACCTACTACGAGCAGTACTTC

d_gene: -
j_gene: TRBJ1-2
v_gene: TRBV6-1
abundance: -
CDR3aa: CASSEGSGSGYGYTF
CDR3nt: TGTGCCAGCAGTGAAGGGTCGGGCAGCGGCTATGGCTACACCTTC

d_gene: TRBD2
j_gene: TRBJ2-7
v_gene: TRBV5-6
abundance: -
CDR3aa: CASSFRLAGEQYF
CDR3nt: TGTGCCAGCAGCTTTAGACTAGCGGGCGAGCAGTACTTC

d_gene: -
j_gene: TRBJ1-2
v_gene: TRBV18
abundance: -
CDR3aa: CASSPSQGMGIGYTF
CDR3nt: TGTGCCAGCTCACCATCACAGGGTATGGGGATAGGCTACACCTTC

d_gene: -
j_gene: TRBJ1-3
v_gene: TRBV6-1
abundance: -
CDR3aa: CASSERIRIDSGNTIYF
CDR3nt: TGTGCCAGCAGTGAACGAATCAGGATTGACTCTGGAAACACCATATATTTT

d_gene: TRBD1
j_gene: TRBJ2-7
v_gene: TRBV5-1
abundance: -
CDR3aa: CASRPTGGEQYF
CDR3nt: TGCGCCAGCAGGCCGACAGGGGGGGAGCAGTACTTC

d_gene: -
j_gene: TRBJ1-3
v_gene: TRBV7-9
abundance: -
CDR3aa: CASSEIPSSGNTIYF
CDR3nt: TGTGCCAGCAGCGAAATTCCCAGCTCTGGAAACACCATATATTTT

d_gene: TRBD1
j_gene: TRBJ2-2
v_gene: TRBV10-3
abundance: -
CDR3aa: CAISTKGTANTGELFF
CDR3nt: TGTGCCATCAGTACGAAAGGGACAGCAAACACCGGGGAGCTGTTTTTT

d_gene: -
j_gene: TRBJ2-7
v_gene: TRBV5-1
abundance: -
CDR3aa: CASSLDGGAYEQYF
CDR3nt: TGCGCCAGCAGCTTGGATGGAGGAGCCTACGAGCAGTACTTC

d_gene: -
j_gene: TRBJ2-5
v_gene: TRBV6-5
abundance: -
CDR3aa: CASSSERIQYF
CDR3nt: TGTGCCAGCAGTTCAGAGCGAATCCAGTACTTC

d_gene: -
j_gene: TRBJ1-3
v_gene: TRBV6-5
abundance: -
CDR3aa: CASSYVRTGNTIYF
CDR3nt: TGTGCCAGCAGTTACGTCAGAACTGGAAACACCATATATTTT

d_gene: TRBD2
j_gene: TRBJ2-5
v_gene: TRBV10-1
abundance: once
CDR3aa: CASSPGGLEKDGETQYF
CDR3nt: TGCGCCAGCAGTCCGGGAGGGCTTGAGAAGGACGGAGAGACCCAGTACTTC

d_gene: -
j_gene: TRBJ2-3
v_gene: TRBV7-8
abundance: -
CDR3aa: CASSRIWTDTDTQYF
CDR3nt: TGTGCCAGCAGCCGGATTTGGACAGACACAGATACGCAGTATTTT

d_gene: -
j_gene: TRBJ2-4
v_gene: TRBV4-2
abundance: -
CDR3aa: CASSQPFSAKNIQYF
CDR3nt: TGTGCCAGCAGCCAACCCTTTTCAGCCAAAAACATTCAGTACTTC

d_gene: -
j_gene: TRBJ1-2
v_gene: TRBV6-5
abundance: -
CDR3aa: CASSYGGDGYGYTF
CDR3nt: TGTGCCAGCAGTTACGGGGGGGATGGCTATGGCTACACCTTC

d_gene: TRBD1
j_gene: TRBJ1-2
v_gene: TRBV6-4
abundance: -
CDR3aa: CASSGDRDYGYTF
CDR3nt: TGTGCCAGCAGTGGGGACAGGGACTATGGCTACACCTTC

d_gene: TRBD2
j_gene: TRBJ2-7
v_gene: TRBV6-6
abundance: once
CDR3aa: CASSYIGRGQYF
CDR3nt: TGTGCCAGCAGTTACATTGGGAGGGGGCAGTACTTC

d_gene: -
j_gene: TRBJ2-3
v_gene: TRBV9
abundance: -
CDR3aa: CASSHEGGTDTQYF
CDR3nt: TGTGCCAGCAGCCACGAAGGGGGCACAGATACGCAGTATTTT

d_gene: -
j_gene: TRBJ2-1
v_gene: TRBV11-2
abundance: -
CDR3aa: CASSGQYNEQFF
CDR3nt: TGTGCCAGCAGCGGTCAGTACAATGAGCAGTTCTTC

d_gene: -
j_gene: TRBJ2-7
v_gene: TRBV4-1
abundance: -
CDR3aa: CASSPSIRGVSYEQYF
CDR3nt: TGCGCCAGCAGCCCTTCCATTAGAGGAGTTTCCTACGAGCAGTACTTC

d_gene: -
j_gene: TRBJ2-1
v_gene: TRBV7-9
abundance: -
CDR3aa: CASSFSNEQFF
CDR3nt: TGTGCCAGCAGCTTCAGCAATGAGCAGTTCTTC